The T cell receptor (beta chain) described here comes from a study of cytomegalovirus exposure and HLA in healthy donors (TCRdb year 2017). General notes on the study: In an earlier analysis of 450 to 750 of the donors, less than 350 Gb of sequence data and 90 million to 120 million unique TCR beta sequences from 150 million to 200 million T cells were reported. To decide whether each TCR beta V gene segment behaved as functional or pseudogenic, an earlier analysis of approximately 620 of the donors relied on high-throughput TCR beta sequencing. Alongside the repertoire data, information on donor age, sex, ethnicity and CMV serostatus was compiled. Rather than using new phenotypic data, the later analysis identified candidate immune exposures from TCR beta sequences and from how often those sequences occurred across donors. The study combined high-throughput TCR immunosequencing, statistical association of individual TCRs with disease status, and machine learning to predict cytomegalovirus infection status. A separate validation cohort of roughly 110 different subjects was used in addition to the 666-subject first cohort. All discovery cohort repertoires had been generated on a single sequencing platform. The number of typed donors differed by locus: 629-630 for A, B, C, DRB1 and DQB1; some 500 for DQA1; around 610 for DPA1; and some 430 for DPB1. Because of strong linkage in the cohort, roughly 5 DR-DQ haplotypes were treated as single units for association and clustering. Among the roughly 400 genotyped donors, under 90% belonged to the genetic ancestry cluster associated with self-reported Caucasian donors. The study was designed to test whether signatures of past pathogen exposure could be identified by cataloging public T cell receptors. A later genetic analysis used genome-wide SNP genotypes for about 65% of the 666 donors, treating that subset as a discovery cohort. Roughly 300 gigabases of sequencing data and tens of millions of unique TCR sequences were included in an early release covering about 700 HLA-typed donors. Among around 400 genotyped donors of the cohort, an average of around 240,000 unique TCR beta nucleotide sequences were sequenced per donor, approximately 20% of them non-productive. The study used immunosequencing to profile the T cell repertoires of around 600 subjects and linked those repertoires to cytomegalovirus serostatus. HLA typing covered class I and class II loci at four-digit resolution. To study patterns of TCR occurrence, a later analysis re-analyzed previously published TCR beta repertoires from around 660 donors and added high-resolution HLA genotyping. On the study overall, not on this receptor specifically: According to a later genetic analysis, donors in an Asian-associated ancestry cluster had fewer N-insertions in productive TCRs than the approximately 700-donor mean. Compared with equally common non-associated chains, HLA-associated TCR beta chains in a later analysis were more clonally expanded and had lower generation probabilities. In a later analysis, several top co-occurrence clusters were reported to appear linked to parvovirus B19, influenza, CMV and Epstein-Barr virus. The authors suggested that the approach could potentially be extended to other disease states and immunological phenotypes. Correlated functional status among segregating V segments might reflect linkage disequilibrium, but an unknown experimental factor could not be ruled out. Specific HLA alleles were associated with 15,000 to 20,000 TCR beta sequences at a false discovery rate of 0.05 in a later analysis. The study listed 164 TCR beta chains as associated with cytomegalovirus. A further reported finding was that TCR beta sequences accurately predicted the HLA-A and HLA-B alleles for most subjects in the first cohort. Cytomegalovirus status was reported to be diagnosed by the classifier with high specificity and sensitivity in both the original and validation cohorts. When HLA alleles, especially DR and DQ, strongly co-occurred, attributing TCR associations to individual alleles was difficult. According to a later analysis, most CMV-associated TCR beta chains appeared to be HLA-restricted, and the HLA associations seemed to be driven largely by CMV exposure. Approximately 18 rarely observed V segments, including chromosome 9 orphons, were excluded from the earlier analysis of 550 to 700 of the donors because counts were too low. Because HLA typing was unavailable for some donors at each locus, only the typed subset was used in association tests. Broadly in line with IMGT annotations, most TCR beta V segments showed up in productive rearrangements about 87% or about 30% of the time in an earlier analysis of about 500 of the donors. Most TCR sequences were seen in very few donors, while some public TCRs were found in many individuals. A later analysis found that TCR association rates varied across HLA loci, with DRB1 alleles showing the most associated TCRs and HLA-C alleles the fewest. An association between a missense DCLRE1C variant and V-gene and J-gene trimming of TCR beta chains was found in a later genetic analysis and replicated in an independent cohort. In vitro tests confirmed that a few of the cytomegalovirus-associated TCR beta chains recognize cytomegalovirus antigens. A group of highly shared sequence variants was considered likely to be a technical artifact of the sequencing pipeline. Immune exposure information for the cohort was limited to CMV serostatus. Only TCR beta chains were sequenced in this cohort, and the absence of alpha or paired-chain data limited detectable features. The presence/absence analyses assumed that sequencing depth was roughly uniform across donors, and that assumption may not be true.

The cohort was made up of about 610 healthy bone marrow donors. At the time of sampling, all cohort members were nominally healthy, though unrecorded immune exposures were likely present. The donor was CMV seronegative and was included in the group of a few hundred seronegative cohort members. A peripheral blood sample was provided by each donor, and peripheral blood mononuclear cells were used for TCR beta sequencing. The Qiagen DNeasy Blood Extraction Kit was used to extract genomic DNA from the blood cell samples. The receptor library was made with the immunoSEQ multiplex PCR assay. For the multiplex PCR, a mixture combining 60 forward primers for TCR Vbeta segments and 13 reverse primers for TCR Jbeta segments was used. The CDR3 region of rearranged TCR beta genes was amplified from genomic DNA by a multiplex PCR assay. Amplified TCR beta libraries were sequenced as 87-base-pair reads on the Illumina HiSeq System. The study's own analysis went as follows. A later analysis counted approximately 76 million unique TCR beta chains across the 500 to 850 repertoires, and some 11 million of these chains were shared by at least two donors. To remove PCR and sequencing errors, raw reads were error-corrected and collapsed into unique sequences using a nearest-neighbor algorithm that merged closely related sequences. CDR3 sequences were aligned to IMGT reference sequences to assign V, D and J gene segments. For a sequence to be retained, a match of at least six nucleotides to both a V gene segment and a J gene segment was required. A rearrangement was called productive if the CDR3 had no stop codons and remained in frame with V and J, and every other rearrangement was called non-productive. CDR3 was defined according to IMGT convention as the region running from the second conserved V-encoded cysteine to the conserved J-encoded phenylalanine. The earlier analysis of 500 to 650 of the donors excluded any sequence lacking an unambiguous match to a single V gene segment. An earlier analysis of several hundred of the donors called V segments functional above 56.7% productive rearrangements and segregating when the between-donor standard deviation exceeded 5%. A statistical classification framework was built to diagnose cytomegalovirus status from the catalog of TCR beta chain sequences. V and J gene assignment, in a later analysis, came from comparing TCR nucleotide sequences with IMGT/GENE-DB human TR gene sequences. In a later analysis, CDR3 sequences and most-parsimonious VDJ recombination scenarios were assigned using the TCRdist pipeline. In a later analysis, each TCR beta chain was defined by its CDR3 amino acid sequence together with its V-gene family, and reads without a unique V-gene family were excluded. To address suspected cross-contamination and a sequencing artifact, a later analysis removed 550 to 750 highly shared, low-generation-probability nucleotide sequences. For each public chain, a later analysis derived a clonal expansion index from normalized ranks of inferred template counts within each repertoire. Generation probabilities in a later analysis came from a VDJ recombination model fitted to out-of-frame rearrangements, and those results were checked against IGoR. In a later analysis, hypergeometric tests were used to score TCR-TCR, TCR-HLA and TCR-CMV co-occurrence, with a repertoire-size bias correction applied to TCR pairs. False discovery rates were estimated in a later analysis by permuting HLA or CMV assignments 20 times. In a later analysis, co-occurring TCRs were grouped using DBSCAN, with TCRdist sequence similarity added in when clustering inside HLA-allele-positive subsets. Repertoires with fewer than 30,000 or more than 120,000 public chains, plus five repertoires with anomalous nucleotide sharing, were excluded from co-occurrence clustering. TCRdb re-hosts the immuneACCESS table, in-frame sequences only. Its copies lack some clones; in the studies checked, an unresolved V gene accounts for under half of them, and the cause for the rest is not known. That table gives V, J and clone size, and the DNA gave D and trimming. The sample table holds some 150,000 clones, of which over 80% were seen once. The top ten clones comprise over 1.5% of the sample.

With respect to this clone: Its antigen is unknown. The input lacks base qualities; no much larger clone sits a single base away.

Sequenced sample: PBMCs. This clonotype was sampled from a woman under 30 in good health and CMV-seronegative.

CDR3 reads: CASSRRGSYEQYF. The DNA sequence is given as TGTGCCAGCAGCCGCAGGGGCTCCTACGAGCAGTACTTC. The rearrangement joined TRBV11-2 to TRBJ2-7; TRBD1 is a weak D gene call, 6 bases matching. V loses 5 bases of germline sequence and J loses 0 bases, and the interval between the two ends is 8 bases. CDR1 and CDR2, per the germline V gene, are SGHAT and FQNNGV. Its CDR3 holds 13 amino acids, cysteine through phenylalanine. The CDR3 DNA has 39 bases and is translated from base 1.